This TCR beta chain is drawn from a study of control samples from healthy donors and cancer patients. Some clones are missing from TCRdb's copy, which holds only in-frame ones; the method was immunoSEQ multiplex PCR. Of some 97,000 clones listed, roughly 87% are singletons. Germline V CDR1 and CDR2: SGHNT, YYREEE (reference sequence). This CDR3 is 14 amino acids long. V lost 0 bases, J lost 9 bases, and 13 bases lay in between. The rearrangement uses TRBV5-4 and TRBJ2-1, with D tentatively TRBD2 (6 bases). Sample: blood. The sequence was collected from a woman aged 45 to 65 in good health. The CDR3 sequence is CASSLGEGGSEQFF. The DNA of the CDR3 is TGTGCCAGCAGCTTGGGAGAAGGAGGGAGTGAGCAGTTCTTC. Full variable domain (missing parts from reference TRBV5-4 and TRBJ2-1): ETGVTQSPTHLIKTRGQQVTLRCSSQSGHNTVSWYQQALGQGPQFIFQYYREEENGRGNFPPRFSGLQFPNYSSELNVNALELDDSALYLCASSLGEGGSEQFFGPGTRLTVL.